This TCR beta chain appears in the sequencing data of a study of cytomegalovirus exposure and HLA in healthy donors. Study-wide results and caveats: Some TCR beta chains (about 180 of them) were listed as cytomegalovirus-associated. Rarity marked most TCR sequences, yet some public TCRs occurred in many donors. The tendency of first-cohort TCR clusters to co-occur in the roughly 110 validation repertoires was the finding of a later analysis.

Germline V gene sequence: CDR1 MNHNS, CDR2 SASEGT. The CDR3 is made up of 17 amino acids. V was cut by 1 base and J by 4 bases, with 19 bases left in between. In regard to this clone: Its specificity is not known.

The study drew the donors from its approximately 110-subject validation cohort, separate from the approximately 700-subject first cohort. Clones were sequenced by immunoSEQ multiplex PCR, and TCRdb holds only the in-frame ones, with some missing. The repertoire holds about 300,000 clones, with more than 75% as singletons. Sequencing input: PBMCs. The TCR comes from a woman between 18 and 29 years old in good health and CMV-seronegative. The rearrangement joins TRBV6-1 to TRBJ2-5; D uncertain. The CDR3 sequence: CASSEGGSRKLRETQYF. The CDR3 DNA reads TGTGCCAGCAGTGAAGGAGGCAGTCGGAAACTTAGAGAGACCCAGTACTTC.